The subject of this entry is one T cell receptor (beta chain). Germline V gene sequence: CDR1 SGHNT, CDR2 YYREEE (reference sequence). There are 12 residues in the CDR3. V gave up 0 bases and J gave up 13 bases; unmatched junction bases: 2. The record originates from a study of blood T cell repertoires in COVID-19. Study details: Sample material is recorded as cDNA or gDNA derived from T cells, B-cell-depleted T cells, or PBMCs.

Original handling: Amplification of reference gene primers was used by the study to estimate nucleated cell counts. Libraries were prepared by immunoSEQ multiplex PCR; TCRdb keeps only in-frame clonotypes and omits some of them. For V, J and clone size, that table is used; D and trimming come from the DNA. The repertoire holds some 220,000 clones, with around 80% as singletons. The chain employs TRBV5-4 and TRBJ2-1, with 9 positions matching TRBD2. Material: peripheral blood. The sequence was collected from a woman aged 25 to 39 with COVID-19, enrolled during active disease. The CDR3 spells CASSLGGRGQFF. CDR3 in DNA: TGTGCCAGCAGCTTGGGCGGGAGGGGTCAGTTCTTC.